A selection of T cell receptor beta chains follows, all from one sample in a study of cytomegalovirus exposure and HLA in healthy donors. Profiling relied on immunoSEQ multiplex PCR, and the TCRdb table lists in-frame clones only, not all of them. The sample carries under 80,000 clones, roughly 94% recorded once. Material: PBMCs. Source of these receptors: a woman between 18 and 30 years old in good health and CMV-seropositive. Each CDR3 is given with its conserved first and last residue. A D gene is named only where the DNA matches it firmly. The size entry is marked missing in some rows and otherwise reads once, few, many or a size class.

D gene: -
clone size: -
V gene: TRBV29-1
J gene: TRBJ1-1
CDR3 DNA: TGCAGCGCCAAAACAGGAAAGGATGAAGCTTTCTTT
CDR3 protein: CSAKTGKDEAFF

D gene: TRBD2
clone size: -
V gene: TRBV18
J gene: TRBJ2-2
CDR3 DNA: TGTGCCAGCTCACCCCCGGGGGGCACCGGGGAGCTGTTTTTT
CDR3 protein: CASSPPGGTGELFF

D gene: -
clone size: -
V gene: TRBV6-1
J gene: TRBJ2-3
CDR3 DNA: TGTGCCAGCAGTGTTGAGGGAAGGTCGGCAGATACGCAGTATTTT
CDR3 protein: CASSVEGRSADTQYF

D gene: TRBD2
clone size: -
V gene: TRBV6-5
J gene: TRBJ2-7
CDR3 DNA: TGTGCCAGCAGTTACCGACTAGCGGGAGGGCCCCTCGAGCAGTACTTC
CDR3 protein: CASSYRLAGGPLEQYF

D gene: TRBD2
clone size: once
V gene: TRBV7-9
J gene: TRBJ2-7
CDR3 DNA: TGTGCCAGCAGCCCCTCGGGGAGGGGCGCAGCCTACGAGCAGTACTTC
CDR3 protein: CASSPSGRGAAYEQYF

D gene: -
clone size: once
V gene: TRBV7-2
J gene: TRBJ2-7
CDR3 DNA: TGTGCCAGCAGCTTAGACATTTTGGGGGCCGCCTACGAGCAGTACTTC
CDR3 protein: CASSLDILGAAYEQYF

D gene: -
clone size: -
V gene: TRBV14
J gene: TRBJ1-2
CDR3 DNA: TGTGCCAGCAGCCAATGGACAGCTCCAAACTATGGCTACACCTTC
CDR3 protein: CASSQWTAPNYGYTF

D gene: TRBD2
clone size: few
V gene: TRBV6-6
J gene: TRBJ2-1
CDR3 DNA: TGTGCCAGCAGTCCCACGACTAGCGGGGGCAATGAGCAGTTCTTC
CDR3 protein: CASSPTTSGGNEQFF

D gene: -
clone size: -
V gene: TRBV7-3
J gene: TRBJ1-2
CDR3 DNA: TGTGCCAGCAGCTTACAGGCTAACTATGGCTACACCTTC
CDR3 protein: CASSLQANYGYTF

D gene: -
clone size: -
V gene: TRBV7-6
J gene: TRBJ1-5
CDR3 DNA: TGTGCCAGCAGCTTATCGGGTCCTAATCAGCCCCAGCATTTT
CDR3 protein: CASSLSGPNQPQHF

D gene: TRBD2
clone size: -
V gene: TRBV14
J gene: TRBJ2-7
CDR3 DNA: TGTGCCAGCAGCCAACGTGCCGGGGGGGAGCAGTACTTC
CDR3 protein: CASSQRAGGEQYF

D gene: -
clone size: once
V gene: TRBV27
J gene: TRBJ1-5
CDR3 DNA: TGTGCCAGCAGTCCCAGGGGTCCGAATCAGCCCCAGCATTTT
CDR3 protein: CASSPRGPNQPQHF

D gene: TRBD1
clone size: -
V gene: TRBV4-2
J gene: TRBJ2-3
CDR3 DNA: TGTGCCAGCAGCCAAGGGACAGGGGAGAAGGCAGATACGCAGTATTTT
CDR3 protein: CASSQGTGEKADTQYF

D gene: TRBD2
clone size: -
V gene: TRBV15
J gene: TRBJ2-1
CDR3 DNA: TGTGCCACCAGCAGAGAAAGGACTAGCGGGAGTTACAATGAGCAGTTCTTC
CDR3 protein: CATSRERTSGSYNEQFF

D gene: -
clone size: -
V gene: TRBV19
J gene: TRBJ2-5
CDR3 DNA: TGTGCCAGTAGTTCTCAGCGGGAGACCCAGTACTTC
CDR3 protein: CASSSQRETQYF

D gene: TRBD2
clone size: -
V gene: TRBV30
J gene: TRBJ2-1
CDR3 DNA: TGTGCCTGGAGTCCAACTAGCGGAGACTACAATGAGCAGTTCTTC
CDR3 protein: CAWSPTSGDYNEQFF

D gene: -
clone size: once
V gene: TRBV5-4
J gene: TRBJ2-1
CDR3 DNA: TGTGCCAGCAGCCGAGACAGCCACTACAATGAGCAGTTCTTC
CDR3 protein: CASSRDSHYNEQFF

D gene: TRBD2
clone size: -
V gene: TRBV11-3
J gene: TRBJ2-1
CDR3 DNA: TGTGCCAGCAGCCTTTCCCGGGGGGGATACAATGAGCAGTTCTTC
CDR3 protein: CASSLSRGGYNEQFF

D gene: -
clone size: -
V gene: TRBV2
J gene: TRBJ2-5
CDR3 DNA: TGTGCCAGCAGGCTAAAGACCCAGTACTTC
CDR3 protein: CASRLKTQYF

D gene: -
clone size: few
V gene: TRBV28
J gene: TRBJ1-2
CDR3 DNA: TGTGCCAGCAGTATCGGACAGATTTACCACCCCACCTTC
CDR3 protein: CASSIGQIYHPTF

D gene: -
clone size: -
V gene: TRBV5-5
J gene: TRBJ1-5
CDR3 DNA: TGTGCCAGCAGCTTGGACGGTCCGCAGGCCCAGCATTTT
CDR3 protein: CASSLDGPQAQHF

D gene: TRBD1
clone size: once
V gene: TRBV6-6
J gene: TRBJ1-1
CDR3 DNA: TGTGCCAGCGCATCCGGGACAGGGGACCCCACTGAAGCTTTCTTT
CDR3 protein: CASASGTGDPTEAFF

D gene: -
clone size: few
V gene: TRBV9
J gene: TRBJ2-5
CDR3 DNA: TGTGCCAGCAGCGTAGAGCCAGGGATCCTGACCCAGTACTTC
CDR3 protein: CASSVEPGILTQYF

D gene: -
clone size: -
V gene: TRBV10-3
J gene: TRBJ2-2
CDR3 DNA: TGTGCCATCAGTGGACAGTTAATAGGGACCGGGGAGCTGTTTTTT
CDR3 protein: CAISGQLIGTGELFF

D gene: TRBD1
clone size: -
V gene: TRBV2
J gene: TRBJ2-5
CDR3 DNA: TGTGCCAGCAGTCCGGACAGGGGTTCGGAGACCCAGTACTTC
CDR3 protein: CASSPDRGSETQYF

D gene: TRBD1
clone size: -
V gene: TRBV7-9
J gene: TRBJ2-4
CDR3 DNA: TGTGCCAGCAGCCTCCCCTGGACAGGGAGAAACATTCAGTACTTC
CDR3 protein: CASSLPWTGRNIQYF

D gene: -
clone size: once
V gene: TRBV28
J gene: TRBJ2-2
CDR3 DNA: TGTGCCAGCTGCTCCCCCGGGGACTCCGGGAACACCGGGGAGCTGTTTTTT
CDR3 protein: CASCSPGDSGNTGELFF

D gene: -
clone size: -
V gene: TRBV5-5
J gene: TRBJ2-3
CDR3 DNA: TGTGCCAGCAGCTTGCTCCTGGTAGCCGCAGATACGCAGTATTTT
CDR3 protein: CASSLLLVAADTQYF

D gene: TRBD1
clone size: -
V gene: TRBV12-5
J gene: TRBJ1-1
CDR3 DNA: TGTGCTAGTGGGCGGGGACAGGGGATCAGAAACACTGAAGCTTTCTTT
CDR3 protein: CASGRGQGIRNTEAFF

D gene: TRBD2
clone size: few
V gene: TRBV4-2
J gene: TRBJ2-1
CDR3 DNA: TGTGCCAGCAGCCAAGATGGGGCTAGCGGGGCCTACAATGAGCAGTTCTTC
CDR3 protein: CASSQDGASGAYNEQFF

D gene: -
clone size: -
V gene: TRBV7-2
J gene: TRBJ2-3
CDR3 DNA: TGTGCCAGCACCTCCCCCACGGGGACAGATACGCAGTATTTT
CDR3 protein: CASTSPTGTDTQYF

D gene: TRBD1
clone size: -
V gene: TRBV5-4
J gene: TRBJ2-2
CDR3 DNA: TGTGCCAGCAGCCCCCAGGGGGCGGTACCGAACACCGGGGAGCTGTTTTTT
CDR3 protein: CASSPQGAVPNTGELFF

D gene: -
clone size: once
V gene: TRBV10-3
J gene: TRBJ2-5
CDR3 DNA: TGTGCCATCAGTGAGTCGGGGCGGCCTCAAGAGACCCAGTACTTC
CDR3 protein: CAISESGRPQETQYF

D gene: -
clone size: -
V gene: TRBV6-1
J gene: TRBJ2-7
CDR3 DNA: TGTGCCAGCGGCTCCTGGGCCTTGGACGAGCAGTACTTC
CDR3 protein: CASGSWALDEQYF

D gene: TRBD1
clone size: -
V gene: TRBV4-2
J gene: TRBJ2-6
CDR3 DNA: TGTGCCAGCAGCCAACCCAGGGGGCAGGGGGCCAACGTCCTGACTTTC
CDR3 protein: CASSQPRGQGANVLTF

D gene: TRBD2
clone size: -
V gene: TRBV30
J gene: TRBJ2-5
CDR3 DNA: TGTGCCTGGAGCGGTCGCGGGGGGGAGACCCAGTACTTC
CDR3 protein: CAWSGRGGETQYF

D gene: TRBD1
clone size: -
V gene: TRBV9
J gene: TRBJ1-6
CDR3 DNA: TGTGCCAGCTCCCAGGGGGCATTAGGGAATTCACCCCTCCACTTT
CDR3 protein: CASSQGALGNSPLHF

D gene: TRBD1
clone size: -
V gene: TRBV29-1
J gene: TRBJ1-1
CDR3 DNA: TGCAGCGTCTGGACAGGGGGGAACACTGAAGCTTTCTTT
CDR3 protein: CSVWTGGNTEAFF

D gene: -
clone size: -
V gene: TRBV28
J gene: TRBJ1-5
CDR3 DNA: TGTGCCAGCAGCTTTATGCCTCAGGGGAATCAGCCCCAGCATTTT
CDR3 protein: CASSFMPQGNQPQHF

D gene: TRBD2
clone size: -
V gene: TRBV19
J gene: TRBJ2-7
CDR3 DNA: TGTGCCAGTAGTCCCAAGGGACTAGAGGGCTCCTACGAGCAGTACTTC
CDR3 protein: CASSPKGLEGSYEQYF

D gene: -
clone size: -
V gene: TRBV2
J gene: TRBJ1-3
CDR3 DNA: TGTGCCAGCAGATTCTCAGGCGATAGCTCTGGAAACACCATATATTTT
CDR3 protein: CASRFSGDSSGNTIYF

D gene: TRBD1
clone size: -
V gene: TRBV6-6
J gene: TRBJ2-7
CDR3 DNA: TGTGCCAGCAGTTACCCGGGACAGTCCTACGAGCAGTACTTC
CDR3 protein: CASSYPGQSYEQYF

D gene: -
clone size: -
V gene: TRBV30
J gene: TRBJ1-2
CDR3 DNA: TGTGCCTGGTCCGCCCTCCTGGGGAGCGGCTATGGCTACACCTTC
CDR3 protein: CAWSALLGSGYGYTF

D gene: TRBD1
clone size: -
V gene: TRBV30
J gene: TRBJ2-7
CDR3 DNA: TGTGCCTGGAGTCCCGGGCGGGACAGGGGGGATCTCAACTACGAGCAGTACTTC
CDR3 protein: CAWSPGRDRGDLNYEQYF

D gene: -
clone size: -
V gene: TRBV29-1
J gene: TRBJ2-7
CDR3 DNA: TGCAGCGTTGCCAGACAGAGCTCCTACGAGCAGTACTTC
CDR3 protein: CSVARQSSYEQYF

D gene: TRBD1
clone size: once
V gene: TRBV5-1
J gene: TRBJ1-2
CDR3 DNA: TGCGCCAGCCGACGGGGGACAGGCTACGATGGCTACACCTTC
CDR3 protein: CASRRGTGYDGYTF

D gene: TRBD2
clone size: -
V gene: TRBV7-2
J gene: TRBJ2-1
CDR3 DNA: TGTGCCAGCCAACCGTGGCGGGAGGGCAATGAGCAGTTCTTC
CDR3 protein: CASQPWREGNEQFF

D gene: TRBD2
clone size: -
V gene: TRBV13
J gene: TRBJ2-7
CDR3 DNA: TGTGCCAGCAGCGTTTATAGCGGGGGCTCCTCCTACGAGCAGTACTTC
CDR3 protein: CASSVYSGGSSYEQYF

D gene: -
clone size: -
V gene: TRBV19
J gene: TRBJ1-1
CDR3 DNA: TGTGCCACCAGACTGGGGCCTGAAGCTTTCTTT
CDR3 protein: CATRLGPEAFF

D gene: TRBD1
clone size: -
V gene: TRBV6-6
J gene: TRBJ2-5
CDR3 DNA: TGTGCCAGCAGTTACCCTCCCGACAGGGGGGAGACCCAGTACTTC
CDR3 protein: CASSYPPDRGETQYF

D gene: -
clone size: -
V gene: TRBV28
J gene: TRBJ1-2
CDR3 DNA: TGTGCCAGCATAAACGGGGTGGGCTACACCTTC
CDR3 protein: CASINGVGYTF

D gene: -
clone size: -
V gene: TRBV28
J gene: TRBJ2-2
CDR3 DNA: TGTGCCAGCAGTTCATTATGGACAGTCTACACCGGGGAGCTGTTTTTT
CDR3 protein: CASSSLWTVYTGELFF

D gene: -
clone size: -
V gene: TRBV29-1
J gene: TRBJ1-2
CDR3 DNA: TGCAGCGACCGAACAGGGTATGGCTACACCTTC
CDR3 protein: CSDRTGYGYTF